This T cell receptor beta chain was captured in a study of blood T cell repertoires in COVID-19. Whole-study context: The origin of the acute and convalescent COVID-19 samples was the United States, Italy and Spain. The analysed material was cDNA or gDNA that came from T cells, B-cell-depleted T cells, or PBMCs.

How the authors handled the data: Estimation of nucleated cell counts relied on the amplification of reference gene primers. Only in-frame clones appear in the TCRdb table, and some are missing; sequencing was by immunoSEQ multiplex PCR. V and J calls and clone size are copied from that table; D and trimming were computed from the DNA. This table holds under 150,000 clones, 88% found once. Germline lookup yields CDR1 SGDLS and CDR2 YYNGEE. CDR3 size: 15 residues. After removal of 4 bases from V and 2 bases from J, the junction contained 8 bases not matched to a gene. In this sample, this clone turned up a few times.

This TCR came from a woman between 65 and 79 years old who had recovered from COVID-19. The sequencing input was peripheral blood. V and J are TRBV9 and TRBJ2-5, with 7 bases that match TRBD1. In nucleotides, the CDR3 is TGTGCCAGCAGCCGAAGGGGACAGCAGCAAGAGACCCAGTACTTC. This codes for CASSRRGQQQETQYF.